This passage covers 32 T cell receptor beta chains from one sample sequenced in a study of shared clonotypes between healthy human individuals. The assay was immunoSEQ multiplex PCR, and TCRdb's table has in-frame clones only and misses some. This repertoire shows 600,000 to 800,000 clones, 72% found once; its top ten account for around 1.7%. Material: memory CD4+ T cells sorted from blood. This sample's subset: CD45RA-negative fraction. All receptors derive from a woman younger than 45 in good health.

This clone came up a few times. The V call is TRBV6-5, the J call TRBJ1-4; the D is unclear. This CDR3 region has 14 residues. Germline CDR1 is MNHEY and CDR2 is SVGAGI. Trimming pared 7 bases from V and 7 bases from J, leaving 16 bases between. The CDR3 DNA is TGTGCCAGCAAAATCAAATCGCGAGGTGAAAAACTGTTTTTT. It codes for CASKIKSRGEKLFF.

Only one count was recorded for this clone. J is TRBJ2-1 and V is TRBV5-4, with D perhaps TRBD2 (6 bases). This CDR3 has 15 amino acids. Trimming removed 3 bases from V and 6 bases from J, with 16 bases in between. CDR1 is SGHNT and CDR2 is YYREEE in the germline V gene (reference sequence). The CDR3 DNA follows: TGTGCCAGCAGCTCAAGGGGACCCGGGGGCAATGAGCAGTTCTTC. Residues: CASSSRGPGGNEQFF.

Here the CDR3 reads CASGRGEIRGEKLFF. The CDR3 DNA follows: TGTGCCAGCGGAAGAGGGGAGATTAGGGGGGAAAAACTGTTTTTT. J is TRBJ1-4 and V is TRBV7-9, with a tentative D call TRBD1 (6 bases). V was cut by 8 bases and J by 8 bases, with 21 bases left in between. CDR1 and CDR2 from the germline V gene are SEHNR and FQNEAQ (reference sequence). The CDR3 contains 15 residues. Filled out from reference TRBV7-9 and TRBJ1-4, the complete variable domain reads DTGVSQNPRHKITKRGQNVTFRCDPISEHNRLYWYRQTLGQGPEFLTYFQNEAQLEKSRLLSDRFSAERPKGSFSTLEIQRTEQGDSAMYLCASGRGEIRGEKLFFGSGTQLSVL.

This chain links TRBV30 with TRBJ1-5; D ambiguous. From germline, CDR1 is GTSNPN and CDR2 SVGIG (reference sequence). The CDR3 runs 13 residues. V was shortened by 3 bases and J by 2 bases, with 8 bases between the two germline ends. The CDR3 nucleotides are TGTGCCTGGAGGCCTGATGGCAATCAGCCCCAGCATTTT. This codes for CAWRPDGNQPQHF.

V usage is TRBV20-1 and J usage is TRBJ2-7; D call uncertain. The CDR3 runs 11 residues. Trimming stripped 6 bases from V and 0 bases from J, with 6 bases between. From germline, CDR1 is DFQATT and CDR2 SNEGSKA (reference sequence). The CDR3 here is CSAPSSYEQYF. CDR3 DNA: TGCAGTGCGCCGAGCTCCTACGAGCAGTACTTC.

The chain carries TRBV11-1 and TRBJ2-1, with D possibly matching TRBD1 (5 bases). The CDR3 length is 11 residues. V lost 4 bases to trimming and J lost 10 bases, with 8 bases between them. From germline, CDR1 is SGHAT and CDR2 FQDESV (reference sequence). CDR3 residues: CASSWGLEQFF. CDR3 sequence (DNA): TGTGCCAGCAGCTGGGGCCTCGAGCAGTTCTTC.

The chain combines TRBV25-1 with TRBJ2-1; 9 bases are a match to TRBD2. This CDR3 spans 16 amino acids. Germline CDR1 is MGHDK and CDR2 is SYGVNS. J was trimmed by 8 bases and V by 2 bases; bases with no gene match: 10. DNA of the CDR3: TGTGCCAGCAGTGAAGGGGGCGGGAGGGCCGAGGATGAGCAGTTCTTC. Translated: CASSEGGGRAEDEQFF. Drawing the rest from reference TRBV25-1 and TRBJ2-1, the complete variable domain is EADIYQTPRYLVIGTGKKITLECSQTMGHDKMYWYQQDPGMELHLIHYSYGVNSTEKGDLSSESTVSRIRTEHFPLTLESARPSHTSQYLCASSEGGGRAEDEQFFGPGTRLTVL.

This clone was counted a few times. The chain joins TRBV20-1 to TRBJ2-1; maybe TRBD1 (6 bases). The CDR3 loop spans 11 amino acids. The germline V gene encodes CDR1 DFQATT and CDR2 SNEGSKA (reference sequence). The CDR3 sequence is CSLLPGTQQFF. CDR3 nucleotides: TGCAGCCTCCTCCCCGGGACACAGCAGTTCTTC.

The chain joins TRBV9 to TRBJ2-6; 9 nucleotides align to TRBD1. This CDR3 comprises 17 residues. Trimming took 4 bases from V and 0 from J; bases not matched to a gene: 5. Germline CDR1 SGDLS, CDR2 YYNGEE. The CDR3 bases are TGTGCCAGCAGCTTGGGACAGGGTTCCTCTGGGGCCAACGTCCTGACTTTC. It yields the protein CASSLGQGSSGANVLTF.

The chain employs TRBV19 and TRBJ2-7; D not certain. The CDR3 consists of 12 residues. The V end was cut by 3 bases, the J end by 4 bases, with 7 bases between. Germline values: CDR1 LNHDA, CDR2 SQIVND (reference sequence). The CDR3 bases are TGTGCCAGTAGTATCAGCAGATACGAGCAGTACTTC. This gives the protein CASSISRYEQYF.

The chain uses TRBV7-9 and TRBJ2-1; D is possibly TRBD1 (5 bases). The CDR3 contains 13 residues. Trimming cost V 4 bases and J 4 bases, with 8 bases left between them. CDR1 is SEHNR, CDR2 FQNEAQ, per germline (reference sequence). The CDR3 loop reads CASSWGIYNEQFF. The DNA of the CDR3 is TGTGCCAGCAGCTGGGGCATATACAATGAGCAGTTCTTC.

The chain combines TRBV19 with TRBJ1-1; 11 nucleotides agree with TRBD1. Looked up from germline, CDR1 is LNHDA and CDR2 is SQIVND (reference sequence). The V and J ends lost 9 bases and 4 bases, in that order; junction bases with no gene match: 7. CDR3 length equals 14 residues. CDR3 bases: TGTGCCAGCCTCGGGACAGGGGGTATCACTGAAGCTTTCTTT. It encodes CASLGTGGITEAFF.

Worth noting for this clone: Other DNA variants within this sample encode the same CDR3. This chain uses TRBV7-8 with TRBJ2-7, with D unresolved. The germline CDR1 and CDR2 sequences are SGHVS and FQNEAQ. This CDR3 spans 14 amino acids. V was trimmed by 3 bases and J by 1 base, leaving 10 bases between them. CDR3 loop: CASSFELSSYEQYF. The CDR3 DNA sequence: TGTGCCAGCAGCTTTGAGCTGAGTTCCTACGAGCAGTACTTC.

The rearrangement links TRBV9 to TRBJ2-5, with 7 bases that match TRBD2. Trimming cost V 0 bases and J 5 bases; bases outside gene matches: 10. The germline gives CDR1 SGDLS, CDR2 YYNGEE. This CDR3 contains 16 residues. Written as DNA, the CDR3 is TGTGCCAGCAGCGTAGGGAATGGACTAGTTACGGAGACCCAGTACTTC. Translated: CASSVGNGLVTETQYF.

This clone was detected once. The V and J genes are TRBV6-6 and TRBJ1-1, with 7 bases identical to TRBD1. The V segment lost 2 bases and the J segment 8 bases; nucleotides outside the gene matches: 8. Germline loops: CDR1 MNHNY, CDR2 SVGAGI (reference sequence). The CDR3 runs 14 residues. CDR3 region: CASSYPTGAAEAFF. The CDR3 region has the DNA TGTGCCAGCAGTTACCCTACAGGGGCGGCAGAAGCTTTCTTT.

J is TRBJ2-1 and V is TRBV5-1; 8 positions agree with TRBD2. The ends lost 7 bases at V and 6 bases at J; junction bases unmatched: 9. The germline V gene encodes CDR1 SGHRS and CDR2 YFSETQ. This CDR3 has 14 amino acids. The CDR3 is CASEGSGRGNEQFF. Here the CDR3 DNA reads TGCGCCAGCGAAGGGAGCGGGAGAGGCAATGAGCAGTTCTTC. Full variable domain (remainder filled in from reference TRBV5-1 and TRBJ2-1): KAGVTQTPRYLIKTRGQQVTLSCSPISGHRSVSWYQQTPGQGLQFLFEYFSETQRNKGNFPGRFSGRQFSNSRSEMNVSTLELGDSALYLCASEGSGRGNEQFFGPGTRLTVL.

The chain employs TRBV20-1 and TRBJ2-7; D not resolved. CDR1 and CDR2 from the germline V gene are DFQATT and SNEGSKA (reference sequence). The CDR3 covers 11 residues. With 6 bases removed from V and 2 bases from J, the gap between germline ends came to 8 bases. The CDR3 nucleotides read TGCAGTGCGTTCCCTACCTACGAGCAGTACTTC. Its protein is CSAFPTYEQYF.

This rearrangement joins TRBV10-2 to TRBJ1-1; no clear D gene. This CDR3 contains 15 residues. Trimming removed 0 bases at V and 1 base at J, with 9 bases between. The germline gives CDR1 WSHSY, CDR2 SAAADI. The CDR3: CASSESTTENTEAFF. The CDR3 DNA reads as TGCGCCAGCAGTGAGTCGACTACAGAGAACACTGAAGCTTTCTTT.

There are a few counts of this clone. This sample includes further DNA sequences coding for the same CDR3. The rearrangement uses TRBV28 and TRBJ1-5; D remains ambiguous. The germline V gene encodes CDR1 MDHEN and CDR2 SYDVKM. Trimming shortened V by 3 bases and J by 2 bases, and 2 bases separated the two germline ends. CDR3 length: 12 amino acids. This chain's CDR3 is CASSLGNQPQHF. The DNA for the CDR3 is TGTGCCAGCAGTTTGGGCAATCAGCCCCAGCATTTT.

The chain recombines TRBV19 with TRBJ2-7; 9 bases match TRBD2. Trimming cost V 3 bases and J 7 bases; bases outside gene matches: 10. Germline V gene sequence: CDR1 LNHDA, CDR2 SQIVND (reference sequence). This CDR3 region has 15 residues. In DNA, the CDR3 is TGTGCCAGTAGTATGGGGACTAGCTGGTTACGGGAGCAGTACTTC. Translated: CASSMGTSWLREQYF.

The chain recombines TRBV18 with TRBJ2-7, with 7 bases matching TRBD2. The germline V gene encodes CDR1 KGHSH and CDR2 LQKENI. V dropped 1 base and J dropped 5; count of bases not matched to a gene: 11. The length of the CDR3 is 16 residues. The CDR3 DNA follows: TGTGCCAGCTCACCACTGGGCGAGCGGGGAGACGACGAGCAGTACTTC. This codes for CASSPLGERGDDEQYF.

The gene calls are TRBV7-2 and TRBJ1-1; D might be TRBD1 (5 bases). Trimming removed 4 bases from V and 6 bases from J, with 15 bases in between. This CDR3 has 14 amino acids. CDR1 is SGHTA and CDR2 is FQGNSA in the germline V gene. The CDR3 reads CASSSTAGLAEAFF. The CDR3 nucleotides are TGTGCCAGCAGCTCAACAGCAGGGCTCGCTGAAGCTTTCTTT.

Here the CDR3 reads CASSQGTGTWEQYF. As DNA, the CDR3 is TGCGCCAGCAGCCAAGGGACAGGGACGTGGGAGCAGTACTTC. This chain links TRBV4-1 with TRBJ2-7, with 8 positions matching TRBD1. V dropped 1 base and J dropped 7; count of bases not matched to a gene: 6. Germline V CDR1 and CDR2: MGHRA, YSYEKL. CDR3 length: 14 residues.

On this clone itself: At one boundary the junction diverges from the germline segment, which might be a read error. V gene TRBV5-1 combines with J gene TRBJ1-5; D gene unclear. This CDR3 region has 14 residues. Germline V gene data show CDR1 as SGHRS and CDR2 as YFSETQ. CDR3 region: CASSLTHFNQPQHF. CDR3 coding DNA: TGTGCCAGCAGCTTGACGCATTTCAATCAGCCCCAGCATTTT.

The CDR3 sequence is CASSIEGGLYNQPQHF. The CDR3 DNA reads as TGTGCCAGTAGTATTGAAGGAGGGCTCTACAATCAGCCCCAGCATTTT. The rearrangement joins TRBV19 to TRBJ1-5; no reliable D call. V lost 3 bases and J lost 3, with 15 bases in between. Germline assignment: CDR1 LNHDA and CDR2 SQIVND (reference sequence). This CDR3 spans 16 amino acids.

This chain uses TRBV10-1 with TRBJ2-7; a possible D gene is TRBD2 (5 bases). Germline V gene sequence: CDR1 WNHNN, CDR2 SYGVQD (reference sequence). The CDR3 runs 10 residues. Between the trimmed V and J ends, which lost 9 bases and 4 bases, there was a span of 7 bases. CDR3 amino acids: CARREYEQYF. The CDR3 region has the DNA TGCGCCAGAAGGGAGTACGAGCAGTACTTC.

This clone was recorded many times. J is TRBJ1-5 and V is TRBV28; D not certain. The germline gives CDR1 MDHEN, CDR2 SYDVKM. This CDR3 is 12 amino acids long. Deletions cut 6 bases from V and 5 bases from J, with 8 bases between. As DNA, the CDR3 is TGTGCCAGCAGGACCTCAGATCAGCCCCAGCATTTT. The encoded protein is CASRTSDQPQHF. Full variable domain (rest looked up from reference TRBV28 and TRBJ1-5): DVKVTQSSRYLVKRTGEKVFLECVQDMDHENMFWYRQDPGLGLRLIYFSYDVKMKEKGDIPEGYSVSREKKERFSLILESASTNQTSMYLCASRTSDQPQHFGDGTRLSIL.

This clone was recorded at least ten times. The CDR3 DNA reads TGTGCCAGCAGTCCGACAGGGGATACGCAGTATTTT. This translates into CASSPTGDTQYF. The V and J genes are TRBV6-6 and TRBJ2-3; 7 nucleotides line up with TRBD1. Germline values: CDR1 MNHNY, CDR2 SVGAGI (reference sequence). Losses at the gene ends were 5 bases for V and 6 bases for J; bases not matched to a gene: 2. This CDR3 is built from 12 residues.

This clone came up a few times. The chain has TRBV28 and TRBJ2-2; the D is unclear. Germline V gene lookup returns CDR1 MDHEN and CDR2 SYDVKM. V was trimmed by 3 bases and J by 5 bases, leaving 4 bases between them. This CDR3 has 12 residues. The CDR3 nucleotides read TGTGCCAGCAGTTTGGTTACCGGGGAGCTGTTTTTT. Encoded protein: CASSLVTGELFF.

The V call is TRBV4-1, the J call TRBJ2-7; 10 bases fit TRBD2. The germline V gene has CDR1 MGHRA and CDR2 YSYEKL. The length of the CDR3 is 16 residues. The junction had 5 bases not matched to a gene; V was cut back by 0 bases and J by 3 bases. The CDR3 DNA reads TGCGCCAGCAGCCAAGAGAAGCGGGAGGGTATCTACGAGCAGTACTTC. It translates to CASSQEKREGIYEQYF.

The chain carries TRBV7-9 and TRBJ1-1; perhaps TRBD1 as D (6 bases). Germline-derived CDR1 and CDR2 are SEHNR and FQNEAQ (reference sequence). The CDR3 runs 15 residues. Trimming took off 2 bases at V and 3 bases at J, with 13 bases between the two ends. The CDR3 is CASSLTTGKDTEAFF. DNA of the CDR3: TGTGCCAGCAGCTTAACCACAGGGAAGGACACTGAAGCTTTCTTT.

In regard to this clone: The junction and the germline gene differ at one end; a read error may be behind it. The J gene is TRBJ1-1, the V gene TRBV7-3; D is unresolved. CDR3 length equals 14 residues. Germline-derived CDR1 and CDR2 are SGHTA and FQGTGA. The CDR3: CASSLRSGNSEAFF. The DNA of the CDR3 is TGTGCCAGCAGCTTACGATCCGGGAACTCTGAAGCTTTCTTT.